This T cell receptor beta chain was recorded in a study of blood T cell repertoires in COVID-19. About the research overall: Sites across the United States, Italy and Spain contributed samples from acute and convalescent COVID-19.

CDR1 is SGHVS, CDR2 FNYEAQ, per germline. Trimming removed 6 bases from V and 5 bases from J; junction bases left unmatched: 12. The CDR3 sequence is 18 residues long. Using immunoSEQ multiplex PCR, the repertoire was profiled, and TCRdb retains in-frame clones only, with some absent. The sample lists 270,000 or so clones; roughly 89% were seen once. This clone was observed once. The sample comprised peripheral blood. The TCR sequence derives from a woman between 40 and 50 years old who had recovered from COVID-19. The chain is built from TRBV7-6 and TRBJ2-5, with TRBD2 identical over 16 bases. CDR3 in amino acids: CASSRQPGLAGGGETQYF. CDR3 nucleotides: TGTGCCAGCAGTCGTCAACCGGGACTAGCGGGAGGGGGCGAGACCCAGTACTTC.